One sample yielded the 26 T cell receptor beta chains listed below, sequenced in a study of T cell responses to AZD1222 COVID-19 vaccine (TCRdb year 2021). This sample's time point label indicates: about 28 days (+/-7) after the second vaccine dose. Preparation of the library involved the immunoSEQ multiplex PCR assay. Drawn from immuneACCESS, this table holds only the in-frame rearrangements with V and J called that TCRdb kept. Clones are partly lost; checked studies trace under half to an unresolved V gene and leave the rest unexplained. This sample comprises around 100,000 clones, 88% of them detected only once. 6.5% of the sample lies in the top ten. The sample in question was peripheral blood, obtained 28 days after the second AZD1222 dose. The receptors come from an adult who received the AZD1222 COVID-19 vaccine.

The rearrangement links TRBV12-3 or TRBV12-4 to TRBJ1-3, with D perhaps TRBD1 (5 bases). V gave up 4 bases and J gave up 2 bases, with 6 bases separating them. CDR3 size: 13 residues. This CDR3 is CASSSTAGNTIYF. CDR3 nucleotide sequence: TGTGCCAGCAGTTCGACAGCTGGAAACACCATATATTTT.

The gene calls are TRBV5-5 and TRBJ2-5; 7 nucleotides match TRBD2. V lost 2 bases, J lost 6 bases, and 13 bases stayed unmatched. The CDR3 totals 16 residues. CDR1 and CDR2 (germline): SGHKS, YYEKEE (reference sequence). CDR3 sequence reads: CASSLTHSSGQQTQYF. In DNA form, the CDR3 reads TGTGCCAGCAGCTTAACCCACTCTAGCGGTCAGCAGACCCAGTACTTC.

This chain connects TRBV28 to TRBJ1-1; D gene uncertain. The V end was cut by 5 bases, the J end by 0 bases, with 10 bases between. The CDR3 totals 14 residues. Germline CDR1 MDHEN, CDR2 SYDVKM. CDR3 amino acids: CASSRIGMNTEAFF. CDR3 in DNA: TGTGCCAGCAGTCGGATAGGTATGAACACTGAAGCTTTCTTT.

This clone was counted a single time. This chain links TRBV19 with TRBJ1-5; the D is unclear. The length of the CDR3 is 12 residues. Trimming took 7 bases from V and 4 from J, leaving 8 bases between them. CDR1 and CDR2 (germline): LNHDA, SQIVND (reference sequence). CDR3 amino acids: CASNQQNQPQHF. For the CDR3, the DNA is TGTGCCAGTAATCAGCAGAATCAGCCCCAGCATTTT.

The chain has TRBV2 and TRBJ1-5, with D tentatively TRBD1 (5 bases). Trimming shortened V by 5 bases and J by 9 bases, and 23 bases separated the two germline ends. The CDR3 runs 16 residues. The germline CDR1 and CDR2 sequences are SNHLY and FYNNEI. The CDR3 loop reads CASSRIRDASPRPQHF. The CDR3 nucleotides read TGTGCCAGCAGTAGGATCCGGGACGCCTCACCTAGGCCCCAGCATTTT.

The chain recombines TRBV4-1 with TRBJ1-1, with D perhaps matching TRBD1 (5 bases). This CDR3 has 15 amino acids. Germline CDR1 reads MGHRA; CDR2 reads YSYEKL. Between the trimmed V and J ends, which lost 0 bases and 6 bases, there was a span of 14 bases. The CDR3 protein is CASSQDLLWGAEAFF. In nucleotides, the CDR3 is TGCGCCAGCAGCCAAGATCTCTTGTGGGGGGCTGAAGCTTTCTTT.

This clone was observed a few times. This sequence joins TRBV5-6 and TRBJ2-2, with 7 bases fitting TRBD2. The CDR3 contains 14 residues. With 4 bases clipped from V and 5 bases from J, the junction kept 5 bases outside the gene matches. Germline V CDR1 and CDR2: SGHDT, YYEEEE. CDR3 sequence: CASSLRGGTGELFF. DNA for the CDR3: TGTGCCAGCAGCCTTAGGGGAGGGACCGGGGAGCTGTTTTTT.

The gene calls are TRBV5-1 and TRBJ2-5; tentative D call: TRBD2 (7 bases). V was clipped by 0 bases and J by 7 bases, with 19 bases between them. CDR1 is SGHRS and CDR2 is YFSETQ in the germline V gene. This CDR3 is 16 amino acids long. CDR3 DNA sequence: TGCGCCAGCAGCTTGGCTGCGGGGGCGGACCCACGGACCCAGTACTTC. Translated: CASSLAAGADPRTQYF.

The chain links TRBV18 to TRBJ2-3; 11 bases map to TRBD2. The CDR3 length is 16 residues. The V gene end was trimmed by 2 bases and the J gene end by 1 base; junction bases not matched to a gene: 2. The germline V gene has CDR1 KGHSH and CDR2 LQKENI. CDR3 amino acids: CASSPSSGGRTDTQYF. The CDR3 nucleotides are TGTGCCAGCTCACCATCTAGCGGGGGGCGCACAGATACGCAGTATTTT.

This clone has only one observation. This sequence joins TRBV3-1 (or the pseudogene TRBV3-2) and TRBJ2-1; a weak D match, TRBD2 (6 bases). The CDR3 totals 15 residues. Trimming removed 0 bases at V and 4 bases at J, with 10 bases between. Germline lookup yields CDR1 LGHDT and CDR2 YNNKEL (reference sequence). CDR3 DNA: TGTGCCAGCAGCCAAGATCGGGACTCTTACAATGAGCAGTTCTTC. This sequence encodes CASSQDRDSYNEQFF.

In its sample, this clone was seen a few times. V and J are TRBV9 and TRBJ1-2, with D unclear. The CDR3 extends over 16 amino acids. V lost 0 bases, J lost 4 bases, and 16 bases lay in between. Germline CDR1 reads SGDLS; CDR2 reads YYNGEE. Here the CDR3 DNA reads TGTGCCAGCAGCGTAGGCAGTTGGGAGGTGATCTATGGCTACACCTTC. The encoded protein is CASSVGSWEVIYGYTF.

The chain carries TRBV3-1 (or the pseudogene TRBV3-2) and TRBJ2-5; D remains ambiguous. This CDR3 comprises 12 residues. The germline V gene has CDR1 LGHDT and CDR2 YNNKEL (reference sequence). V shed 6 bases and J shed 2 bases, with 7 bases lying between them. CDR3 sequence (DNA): TGTGCCAGCAGTACCCGACAAGAGACCCAGTACTTC. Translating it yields CASSTRQETQYF.

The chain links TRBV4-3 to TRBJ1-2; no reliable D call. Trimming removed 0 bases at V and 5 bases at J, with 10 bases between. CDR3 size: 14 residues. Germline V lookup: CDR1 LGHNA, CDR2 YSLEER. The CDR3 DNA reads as TGCGCCAGCAGCCAAGATCGGACCATTTATGGCTACACCTTC. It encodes CASSQDRTIYGYTF.

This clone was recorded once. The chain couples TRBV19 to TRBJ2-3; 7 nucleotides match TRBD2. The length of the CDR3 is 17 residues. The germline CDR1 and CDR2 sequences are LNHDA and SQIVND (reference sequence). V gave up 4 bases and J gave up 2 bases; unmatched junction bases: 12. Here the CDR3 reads CASSTGWAGVSTDTQYF. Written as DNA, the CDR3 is TGTGCCAGTAGTACCGGGTGGGCGGGGGTATCCACAGATACGCAGTATTTT.

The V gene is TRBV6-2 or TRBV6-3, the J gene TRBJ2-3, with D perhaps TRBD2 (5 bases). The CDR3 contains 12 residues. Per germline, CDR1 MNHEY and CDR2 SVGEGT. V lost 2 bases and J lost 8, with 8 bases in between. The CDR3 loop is CASSYREGTQYF. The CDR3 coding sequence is TGTGCCAGCAGTTACCGCGAGGGTACGCAGTATTTT.

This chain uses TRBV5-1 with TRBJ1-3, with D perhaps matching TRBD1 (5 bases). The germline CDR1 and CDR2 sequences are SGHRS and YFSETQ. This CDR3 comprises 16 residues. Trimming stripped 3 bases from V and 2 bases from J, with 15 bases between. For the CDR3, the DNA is TGCGCCAGCAGCTACGACGGGACGGTAGCTGGAAACACCATATATTTT. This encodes CASSYDGTVAGNTIYF.

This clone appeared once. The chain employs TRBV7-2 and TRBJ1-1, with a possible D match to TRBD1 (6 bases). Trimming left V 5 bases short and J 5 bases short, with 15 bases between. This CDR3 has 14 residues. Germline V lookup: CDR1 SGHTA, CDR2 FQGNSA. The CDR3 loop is CASSPQGRRTEAFF. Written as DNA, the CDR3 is TGTGCCAGCAGCCCCCAGGGGCGACGGACTGAAGCTTTCTTT.

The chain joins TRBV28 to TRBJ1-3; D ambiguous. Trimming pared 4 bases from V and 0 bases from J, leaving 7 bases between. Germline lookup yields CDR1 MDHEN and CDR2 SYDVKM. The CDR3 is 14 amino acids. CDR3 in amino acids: CASSSDTSGNTIYF. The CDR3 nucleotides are TGTGCCAGCAGTTCCGACACCTCTGGAAACACCATATATTTT.

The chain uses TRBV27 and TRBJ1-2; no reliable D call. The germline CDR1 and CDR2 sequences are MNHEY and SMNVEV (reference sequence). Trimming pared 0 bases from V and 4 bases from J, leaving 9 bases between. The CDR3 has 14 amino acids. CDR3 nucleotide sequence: TGTGCCAGCAGTTTATCATCTGGTCCCTATGGCTACACCTTC. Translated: CASSLSSGPYGYTF.

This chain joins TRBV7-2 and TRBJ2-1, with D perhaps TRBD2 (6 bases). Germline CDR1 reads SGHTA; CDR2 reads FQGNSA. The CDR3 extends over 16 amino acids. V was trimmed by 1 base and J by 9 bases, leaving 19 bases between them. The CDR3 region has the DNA TGTGCCAGCAGCTTAGTCCAGGGCGGGGCGGGGTTTGAGCAGTTCTTC. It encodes CASSLVQGGAGFEQFF. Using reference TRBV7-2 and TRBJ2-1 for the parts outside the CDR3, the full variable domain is GAGVSQSPSNKVTEKGKDVELRCDPISGHTALYWYRQSLGQGLEFLIYFQGNSAPDKSGLPSDRFSAERTGGSVSTLTIQRTQQEDSAVYLCASSLVQGGAGFEQFFGPGTRLTVL.

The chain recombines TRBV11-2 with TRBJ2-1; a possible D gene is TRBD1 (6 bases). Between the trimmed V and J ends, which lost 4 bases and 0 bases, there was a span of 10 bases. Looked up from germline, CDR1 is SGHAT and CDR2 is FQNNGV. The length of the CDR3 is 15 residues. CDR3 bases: TGTGCCAGCAGCTCCGGACAGTTCTCCTACAATGAGCAGTTCTTC. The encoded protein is CASSSGQFSYNEQFF.

CDR3 nucleotide sequence: TGTGCCAGCAGCTCTAGAACAGATACGCAGTATTTT. Translation: CASSSRTDTQYF. The genes are TRBV13 and TRBJ2-3; D unresolved. V lost 4 bases to trimming and J lost 3 bases, with 5 bases between them. Looked up from germline, CDR1 is PRHDT and CDR2 is FYEKMQ (reference sequence). This CDR3 has 12 amino acids.

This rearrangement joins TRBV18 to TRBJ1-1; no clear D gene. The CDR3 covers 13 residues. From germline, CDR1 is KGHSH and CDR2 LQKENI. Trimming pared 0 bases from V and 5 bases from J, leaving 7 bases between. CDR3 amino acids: CASSPPERTEAFF. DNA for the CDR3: TGTGCCAGCTCACCACCGGAGAGAACTGAAGCTTTCTTT.

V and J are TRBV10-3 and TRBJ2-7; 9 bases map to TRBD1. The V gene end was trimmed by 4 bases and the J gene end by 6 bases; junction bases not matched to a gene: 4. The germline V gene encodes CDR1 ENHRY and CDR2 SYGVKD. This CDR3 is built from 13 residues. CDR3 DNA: TGTGCCATCAGTGTGACAGGGGGTGGCGAGCAGTACTTC. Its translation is CAISVTGGGEQYF.

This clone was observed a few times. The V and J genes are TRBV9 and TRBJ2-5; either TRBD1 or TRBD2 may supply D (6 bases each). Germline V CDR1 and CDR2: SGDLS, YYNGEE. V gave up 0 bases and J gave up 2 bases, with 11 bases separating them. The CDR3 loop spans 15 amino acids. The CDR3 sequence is CASSVGGTTQETQYF. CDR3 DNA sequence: TGTGCCAGCAGCGTAGGCGGGACAACTCAAGAGACCCAGTACTTC.

This chain's CDR3 is CASSATGANYGYTF. The CDR3 coding sequence is TGTGCCAGCAGCGCGACCGGGGCGAACTATGGCTACACCTTC. V gene TRBV7-9 combines with J gene TRBJ1-2; the D gene is possibly TRBD1 (5 bases). The germline CDR1 and CDR2 sequences are SEHNR and FQNEAQ (reference sequence). V lost 5 bases and J 2 bases, leaving 12 bases between the germline ends. CDR3 size: 14 residues.